This T cell receptor beta chain was captured in a study of blood T cells in healthy people across ages. With regard to this clonotype: Antigen: not known.

For the second PCR, which ran for about 7 to 12 cycles, a sample-barcoded 5' primer and a J-beta primer mix were used. Every molecule of cDNA carried a tag from a template-switch adaptor with 12 random nucleotides. At least 2.5 million CDR3-containing paired-end reads were obtained per sample. TCRdb called the 5' RACE reads again in MiXCR, with one record for every CDR3 protein. The sample includes about 830,000 distinct CDR3 sequences, 55% to 65% of them seen just once. Germline V lookup: CDR1 KGHDR, CDR2 SFDVKD. The CDR3 is made up of 14 amino acids. Study outcomes and limitations: Long-lived donors carried more naive CD4+ cells and greater diversity than aged donors. In these data, TCR beta diversity tracked strongly with naive T cell percentage.

What was sequenced was blood. The receptor's source is a man aged 25 to 45 in good health. The chain couples TRBV24-1 to TRBJ2-4, with D possibly TRBD2 on 6 matching bases. The DNA matches TRBJ2-5 better at its end, which makes the J call doubtful. The CDR3 loop reads CATSDLWSGETQYF. The CDR3 nucleotides are TGTGCCACCAGTGATTTGTGGAGCGGGGAGACCCAGTACTTC.